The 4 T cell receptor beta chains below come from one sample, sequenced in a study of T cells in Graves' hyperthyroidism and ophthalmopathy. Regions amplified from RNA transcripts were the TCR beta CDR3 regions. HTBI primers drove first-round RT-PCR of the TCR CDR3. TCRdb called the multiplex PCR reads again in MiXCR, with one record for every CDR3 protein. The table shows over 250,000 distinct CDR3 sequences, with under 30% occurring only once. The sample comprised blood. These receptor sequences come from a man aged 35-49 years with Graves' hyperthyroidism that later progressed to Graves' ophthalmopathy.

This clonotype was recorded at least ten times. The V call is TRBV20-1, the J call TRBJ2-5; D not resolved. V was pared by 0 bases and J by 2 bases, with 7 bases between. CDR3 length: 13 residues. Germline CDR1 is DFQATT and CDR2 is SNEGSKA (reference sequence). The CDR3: CSAREPRQETQYF. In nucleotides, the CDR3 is TGCAGTGCTAGAGAACCTAGACAAGAGACCCAGTACTTC.

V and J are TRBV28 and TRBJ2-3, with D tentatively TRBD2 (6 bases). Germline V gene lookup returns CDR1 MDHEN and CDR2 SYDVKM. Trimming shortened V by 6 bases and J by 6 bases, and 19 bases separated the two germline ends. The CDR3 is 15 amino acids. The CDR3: CASSLGGSLQDTQYF. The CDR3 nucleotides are TGTGCCAGCAGCCTCGGGGGATCTTTACAGGATACGCAGTATTTT.

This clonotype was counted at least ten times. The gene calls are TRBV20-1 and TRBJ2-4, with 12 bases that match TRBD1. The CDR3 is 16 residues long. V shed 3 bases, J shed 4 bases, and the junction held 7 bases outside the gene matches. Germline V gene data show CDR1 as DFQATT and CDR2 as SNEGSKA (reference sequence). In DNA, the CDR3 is TGCAGTGCTAGTCGCGGGACAGGGGGCACGAAAAACATTCAGTACTTC. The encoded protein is CSASRGTGGTKNIQYF.

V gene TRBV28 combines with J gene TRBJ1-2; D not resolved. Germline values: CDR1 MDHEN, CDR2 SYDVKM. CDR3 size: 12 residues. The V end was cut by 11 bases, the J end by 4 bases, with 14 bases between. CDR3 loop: CAYTTALYGYTF. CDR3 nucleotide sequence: TGTGCCTATACCACCGCACTCTATGGCTACACCTTC.